This TCR beta chain originates from a study of T cell repertoires in cytomegalovirus infection. Background on the study: Through public TCR beta signatures, both CMV infection and matching HLA type were indicated.

The CDR3 has 13 residues. Notes on the study in general: The ex vivo response showed dominance by HLA-C-restricted CMV-specific TCR beta clonotypes.

One entry per CDR3 protein results from TCRdb running MiXCR on the reads. The sample includes 830,000 or so distinct CDR3 sequences, approximately 32% of them seen just once. This clonotype was seen at least ten times. Its antigen is still unknown. The junction departs from the called germline gene at one end, perhaps through a read error. The starting material was cultured CD8+ T cells from PBMCs, obtained from culture after CMV antigen stimulation. The TCR comes from a human donor in good health (CMV status not recorded). Some clones in this sample may be carry-over from other donors' samples. The chain uses TRBV12-3 or TRBV12-4 and TRBJ1-5; D unresolved. DNA for the CDR3: TGTGCCAGCAGCTTAGCCAAGAATCAGCCCCAGCATTTT. Protein product: CASSLAKNQPQHF.